These 3 T cell receptor beta chains originate from one sample sequenced in a study of blood T cell repertoires in COVID-19. Method: immunoSEQ multiplex PCR; TCRdb's copy keeps in-frame clones and lacks some. Among 93,000 or so clones, roughly 84% were seen once, and the ten largest hold around 12%. Sequencing input: peripheral blood. These receptors were collected from a human donor in a cohort sampled during active COVID-19.

With respect to this clone: The same CDR3 is also encoded by other DNA sequences in this sample. V usage is TRBV29-1 and J usage is TRBJ1-1, with 10 positions matching TRBD1. The V segment lost 6 bases and the J segment 5 bases; nucleotides outside the gene matches: 6. The CDR3 length is 13 residues. Germline CDR1 SQVTM, CDR2 ANQGSEA. CDR3 sequence reads: CSVGDRGGTEAFF. CDR3 DNA: TGCAGCGTGGGGGACAGGGGCGGGACTGAAGCTTTCTTT.

This chain links TRBV13 with TRBJ1-2; D might be TRBD1 (5 bases). CDR1 is PRHDT and CDR2 is FYEKMQ in the germline V gene (reference sequence). The CDR3 sequence is 14 residues long. Trimming took 5 bases from V and 4 from J, leaving 14 bases between them. The CDR3 coding sequence is TGTGCCAGCAGCAACCCCGACAGAATCTATGGCTACACCTTC. Its protein is CASSNPDRIYGYTF.

The chain joins TRBV15 to TRBJ1-3; perhaps TRBD1 as D (5 bases). This CDR3 region has 16 residues. Germline assignment: CDR1 LNHNV and CDR2 YYDKDF (reference sequence). The V end was cut by 0 bases, the J end by 2 bases, with 11 bases between. The CDR3 spells CATSRDPGNTGNTIYF. In nucleotides, the CDR3 is TGTGCCACCAGCAGAGATCCAGGGAACACTGGAAACACCATATATTTT.